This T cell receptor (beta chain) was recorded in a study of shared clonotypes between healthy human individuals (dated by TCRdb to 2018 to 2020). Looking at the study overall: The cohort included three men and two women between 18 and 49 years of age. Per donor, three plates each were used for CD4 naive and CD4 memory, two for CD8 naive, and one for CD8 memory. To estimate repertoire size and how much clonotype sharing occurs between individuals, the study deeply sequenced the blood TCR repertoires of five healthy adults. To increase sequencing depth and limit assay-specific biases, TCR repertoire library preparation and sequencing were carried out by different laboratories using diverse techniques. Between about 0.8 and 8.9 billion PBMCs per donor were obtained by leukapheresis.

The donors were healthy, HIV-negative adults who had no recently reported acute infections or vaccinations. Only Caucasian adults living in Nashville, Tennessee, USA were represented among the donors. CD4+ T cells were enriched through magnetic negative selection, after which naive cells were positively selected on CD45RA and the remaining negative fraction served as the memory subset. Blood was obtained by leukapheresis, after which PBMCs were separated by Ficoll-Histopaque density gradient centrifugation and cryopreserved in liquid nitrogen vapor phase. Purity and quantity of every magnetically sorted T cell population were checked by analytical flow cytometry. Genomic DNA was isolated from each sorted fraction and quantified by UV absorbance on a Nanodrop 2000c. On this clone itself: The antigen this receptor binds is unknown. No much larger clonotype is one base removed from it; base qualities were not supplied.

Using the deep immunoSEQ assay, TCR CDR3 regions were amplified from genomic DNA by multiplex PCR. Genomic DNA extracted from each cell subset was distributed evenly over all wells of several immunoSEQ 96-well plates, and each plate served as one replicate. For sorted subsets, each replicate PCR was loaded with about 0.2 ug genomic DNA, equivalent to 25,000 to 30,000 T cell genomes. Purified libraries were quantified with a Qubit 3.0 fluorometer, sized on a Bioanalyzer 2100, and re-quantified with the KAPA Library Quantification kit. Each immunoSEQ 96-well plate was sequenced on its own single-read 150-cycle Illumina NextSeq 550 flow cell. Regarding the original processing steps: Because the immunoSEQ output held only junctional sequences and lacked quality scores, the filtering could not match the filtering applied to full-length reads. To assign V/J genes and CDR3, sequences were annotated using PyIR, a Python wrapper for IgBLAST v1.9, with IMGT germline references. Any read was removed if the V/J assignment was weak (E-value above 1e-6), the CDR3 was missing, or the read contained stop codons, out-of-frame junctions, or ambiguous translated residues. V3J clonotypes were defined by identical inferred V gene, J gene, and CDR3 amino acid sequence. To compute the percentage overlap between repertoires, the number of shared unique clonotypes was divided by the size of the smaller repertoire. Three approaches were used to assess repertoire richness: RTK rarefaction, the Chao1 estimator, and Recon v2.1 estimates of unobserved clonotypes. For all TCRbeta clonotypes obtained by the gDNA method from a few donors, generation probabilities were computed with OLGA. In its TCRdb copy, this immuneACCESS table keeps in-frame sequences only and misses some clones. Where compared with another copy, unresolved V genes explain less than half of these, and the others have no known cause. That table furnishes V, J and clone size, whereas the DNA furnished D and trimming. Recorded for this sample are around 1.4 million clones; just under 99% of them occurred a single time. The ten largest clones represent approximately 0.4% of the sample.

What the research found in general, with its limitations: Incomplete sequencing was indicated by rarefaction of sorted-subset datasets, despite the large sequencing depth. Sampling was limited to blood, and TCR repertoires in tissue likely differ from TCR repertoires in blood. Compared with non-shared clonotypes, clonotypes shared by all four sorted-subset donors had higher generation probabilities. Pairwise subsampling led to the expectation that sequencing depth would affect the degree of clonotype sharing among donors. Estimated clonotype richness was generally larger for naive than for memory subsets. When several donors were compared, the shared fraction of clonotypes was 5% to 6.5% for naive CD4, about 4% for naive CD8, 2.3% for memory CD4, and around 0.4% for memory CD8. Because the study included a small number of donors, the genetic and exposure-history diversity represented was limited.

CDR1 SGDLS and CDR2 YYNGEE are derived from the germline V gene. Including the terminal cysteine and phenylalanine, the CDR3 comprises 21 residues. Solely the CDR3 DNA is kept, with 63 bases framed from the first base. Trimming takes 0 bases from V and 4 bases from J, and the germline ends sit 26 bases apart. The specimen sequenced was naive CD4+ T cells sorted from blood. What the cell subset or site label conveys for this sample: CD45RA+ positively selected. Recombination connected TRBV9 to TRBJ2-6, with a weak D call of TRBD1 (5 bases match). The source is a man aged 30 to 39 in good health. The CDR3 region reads CASSVATRLGQGPPGANVLTF. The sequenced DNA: TGTGCCAGCAGCGTAGCTACAAGGTTGGGGCAGGGCCCTCCCGGGGCCAACGTCCTGACTTTC.